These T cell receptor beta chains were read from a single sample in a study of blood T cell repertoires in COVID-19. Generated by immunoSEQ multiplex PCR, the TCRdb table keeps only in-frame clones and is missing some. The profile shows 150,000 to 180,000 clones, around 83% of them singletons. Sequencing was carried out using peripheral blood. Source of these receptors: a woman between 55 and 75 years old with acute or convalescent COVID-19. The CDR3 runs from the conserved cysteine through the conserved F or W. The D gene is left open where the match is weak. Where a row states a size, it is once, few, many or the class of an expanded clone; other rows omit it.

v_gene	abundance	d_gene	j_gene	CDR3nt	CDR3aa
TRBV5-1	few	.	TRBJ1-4	TGCGCCAGCAGCCCCGGAGATAATGAAAAACTGTTTTTT	CASSPGDNEKLFF
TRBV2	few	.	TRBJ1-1	TGTGCCAGCAGTGAACAGGGTGAGACTGAAGCTTTCTTT	CASSEQGETEAFF
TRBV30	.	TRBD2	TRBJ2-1	TGTGCCTGGATCGGCGGGGGGTACAATGAGCAGTTCTTC	CAWIGGGYNEQFF
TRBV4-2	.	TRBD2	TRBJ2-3	TGTGCCAGCAGCCAATGGGGAGGGGGCACAGATACGCAGTATTTT	CASSQWGGGTDTQYF
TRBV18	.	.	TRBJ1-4	TGTGCCAGCTCCTCCGGGTCGCCGAGGCCTAATGAAAAACTGTTTTTT	CASSSGSPRPNEKLFF
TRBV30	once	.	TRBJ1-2	TGTGCCTGGAGTGCATTGAACACACGCCTCTATGGCTACACCTTC	CAWSALNTRLYGYTF
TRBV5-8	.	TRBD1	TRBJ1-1	TGTGCCAGCAGCTTAGGAGACAGGGTAGGGGCTTTCTTT	CASSLGDRVGAFF
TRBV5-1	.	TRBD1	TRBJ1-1	TGCGCCAGCAGTTCGACAGGGAACGCTGAAGCTTTCTTT	CASSSTGNAEAFF
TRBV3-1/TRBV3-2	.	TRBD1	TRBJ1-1	TGTGCCAGCAGCCAGGGGACAGAGAACACTGAAGCTTTCTTT	CASSQGTENTEAFF
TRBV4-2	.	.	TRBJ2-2	TGTGCCAGCAGCCAAGGGGATAAGGGAGGTTTGGCCGGGGAGCTGTTTTTT	CASSQGDKGGLAGELFF
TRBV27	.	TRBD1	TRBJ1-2	TGTGCCAGCAGTTTATCGATGGGACAGGGAGGGTATGGCTACACCTTC	CASSLSMGQGGYGYTF
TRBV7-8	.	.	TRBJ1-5	TGTGCCAGCAGCCCAGGGGATAGGCAGCCCCAGCATTTT	CASSPGDRQPQHF
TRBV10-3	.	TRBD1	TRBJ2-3	TGTGCCATCAGTGAGATTGCGGGACAGGCCGATACGCAGTATTTT	CAISEIAGQADTQYF
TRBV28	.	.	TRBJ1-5	TGTGCCAGCAGTCCCCCGGGTGAGGTCCCCAGGGGATCCCAGCATTTT	CASSPPGEVPRGSQHF
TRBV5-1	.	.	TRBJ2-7	TGCGCCAGCAACGTTGGGGGGACGGCGGGCTACGAGCAGTACTTC	CASNVGGTAGYEQYF
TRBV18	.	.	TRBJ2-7	TGTGCCAGCTCACCACACCCACAGGGTACTGGCGAGCAGTACTTC	CASSPHPQGTGEQYF
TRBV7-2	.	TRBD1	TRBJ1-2	TGTGCCAGCAGCCCCGACAGGGGGCTTTACTATGGCTACACCTTC	CASSPDRGLYYGYTF
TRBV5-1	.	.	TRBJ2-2	TGCGCCAGCAGCTCCAGGGAGAACACCGGGGAGCTGTTTTTT	CASSSRENTGELFF
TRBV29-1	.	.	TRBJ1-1	TGCAGCGGCCGCGGGGCGGCCACTGAAGCTTTCTTT	CSGRGAATEAFF
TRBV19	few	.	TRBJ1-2	TGTGCCAGTGGCAGGAATACCCATAACTATGGCTACACCTTC	CASGRNTHNYGYTF
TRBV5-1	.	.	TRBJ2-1	TGCGCCAGCAGCTTGGATGTAGTCGGGACTTACAATGAGCAGTTCTTC	CASSLDVVGTYNEQFF
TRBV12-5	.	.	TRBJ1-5	TGTGCTAGTGGCCGAAATTTAGAAAGCCAGCCCCAGCATTTT	CASGRNLESQPQHF
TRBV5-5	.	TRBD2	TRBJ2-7	TGTGCCAGCAGCGAGAGGAGGGGTCGGGGGGCCTACGAGCAGTACTTC	CASSERRGRGAYEQYF
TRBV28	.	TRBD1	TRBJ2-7	TGTGCCAGCACTTCACGGGACAGGGGGTACTACGAGCAGTACTTC	CASTSRDRGYYEQYF
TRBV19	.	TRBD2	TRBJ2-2	TGTGCCAGTAGGCCCCGGGGGGGGATGGACACCGGGGAGCTGTTTTTT	CASRPRGGMDTGELFF
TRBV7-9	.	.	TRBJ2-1	TGTGCCAGCAGCTTAGACGGGAACTCCTACAATGAGCAGTTCTTC	CASSLDGNSYNEQFF
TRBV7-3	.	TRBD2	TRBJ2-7	TGTGCCAGCAGCACCGGGACTAGCGGGCCCTACGAGCAGTACTTC	CASSTGTSGPYEQYF
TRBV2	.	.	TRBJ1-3	TGTGCCAGCAGTACCCAGGGCCTCTCTGGAAACACCATATATTTT	CASSTQGLSGNTIYF
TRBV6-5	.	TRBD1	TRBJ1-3	TGTGCCAGCAGTATGACAGGGGGCGCAGGAAACACCATATATTTT	CASSMTGGAGNTIYF
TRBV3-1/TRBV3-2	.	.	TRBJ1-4	TGTGCCAGCAGTCATCGTGTGGGCGTTGAAAAACTGTTTTTT	CASSHRVGVEKLFF
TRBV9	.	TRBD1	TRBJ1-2	TGTGCCAGCACCCAAACTACAGGGGGGTATGGCTACACCTTC	CASTQTTGGYGYTF
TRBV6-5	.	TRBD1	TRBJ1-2	TGTGCCAGCAGTCCCCGGACAGGGGGGATCTATGGCTACACCTTC	CASSPRTGGIYGYTF
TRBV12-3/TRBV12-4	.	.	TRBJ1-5	TGTGCCAGCAGTTTAGGGTCCCGGGCCCAGCATTTT	CASSLGSRAQHF
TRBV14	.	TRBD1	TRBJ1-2	TGTGCCAGCAGCCCCGGGACAGGCTATGGCTACACCTTC	CASSPGTGYGYTF
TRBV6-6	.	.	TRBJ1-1	TGTGCCAGCAGGGCCCAGAACACTGAAGCTTTCTTT	CASRAQNTEAFF
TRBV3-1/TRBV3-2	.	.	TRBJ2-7	TGTGCCAGCAGCCAAGCAGGGGGGCCCTCCTACGAGCAGTACTTC	CASSQAGGPSYEQYF
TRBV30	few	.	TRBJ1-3	TGTGCCTGGGAATGGGGACAAGGAAACACCATATATTTT	CAWEWGQGNTIYF
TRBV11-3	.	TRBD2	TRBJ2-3	TGTGCCAGCAGCACGGGACTAGCGGGGGGGACTAGCACAGATACGCAGTATTTT	CASSTGLAGGTSTDTQYF
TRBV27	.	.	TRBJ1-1	TGTGCCAGCAGGGGCACCGAGAACACTGAAGCTTTCTTT	CASRGTENTEAFF
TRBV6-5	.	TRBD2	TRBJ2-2	TGTGCCAGCAGGCGCGGGGGAACCGGGGAGCTGTTTTTT	CASRRGGTGELFF
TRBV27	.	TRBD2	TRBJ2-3	TGTGCCAGCAGTTTAAGTGTCCTAGCGGGGAGCACTAGCACAGATACGCAGTATTTT	CASSLSVLAGSTSTDTQYF
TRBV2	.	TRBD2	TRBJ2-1	TGTGCCAGCAGGCCTAGCGGGGGGGAAGTAAATGAGCAGTTCTTC	CASRPSGGEVNEQFF
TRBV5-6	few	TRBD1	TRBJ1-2	TGTGCCAGCAGTCCTTTGGGGACAGCAAAACCTTATGGCTACACCTTC	CASSPLGTAKPYGYTF
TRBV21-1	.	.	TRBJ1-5	TGTGCCAAGAGCAGGTTCCTAAGGGAGAATCAGCCCCAGCATTTT	CAKSRFLRENQPQHF
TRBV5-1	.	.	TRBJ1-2	TGCGCCAGCAGCCGGGGAGGGTCAGCCTACACAGATATCTATGGCTACACCTTC	CASSRGGSAYTDIYGYTF
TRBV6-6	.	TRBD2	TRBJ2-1	TGTGCCAGCAGTGAGGGACTAGCGGGGGGTAGTGAGCAGTTCTTC	CASSEGLAGGSEQFF